The subject of this entry is one T cell receptor (beta chain). No antigen is known for it. This sample is drawn from a study of CD8 T cells in ankylosing spondylitis. Study-level points and caveats: Significant enrichment of disease-linked clones was reported in matched ankylosing spondylitis synovial fluid. Characteristic of ankylosing spondylitis blood, it appeared, was a TCR beta motif comprising eight highly homologous variants. The disease-linked clones had a CD8+ phenotype and low blood frequencies. Past studies reported some motif variants in reactive arthritis synovial fluid and blood.

Construction of TCR beta libraries was performed using quantitative 5'-RACE with molecular barcodes. TCRdb fed the 5' RACE reads into MiXCR, producing one record per CDR3 protein. This sample has roughly 670,000 distinct CDR3 sequences; roughly 19% occur once, and the top ten carry around 19%. The ends were cut back, 1 base at V and 5 bases at J, with 14 bases in the middle. This CDR3 comprises 15 residues. The germline V gene encodes CDR1 DFQATT and CDR2 SNEGSKA (reference sequence). This chain links TRBV20-1 with TRBJ2-2; D call uncertain. Sequenced input: blood, either unsorted or a sorted T cell fraction (not recorded which). The TCR was taken from a male donor with ankylosing spondylitis. Written as DNA, the CDR3 is TGCAGTGCTAGAGGGGTGGTAGCCGGGACCGGGGAGCTGTTTTTT. This gives the protein CSARGVVAGTGELFF.